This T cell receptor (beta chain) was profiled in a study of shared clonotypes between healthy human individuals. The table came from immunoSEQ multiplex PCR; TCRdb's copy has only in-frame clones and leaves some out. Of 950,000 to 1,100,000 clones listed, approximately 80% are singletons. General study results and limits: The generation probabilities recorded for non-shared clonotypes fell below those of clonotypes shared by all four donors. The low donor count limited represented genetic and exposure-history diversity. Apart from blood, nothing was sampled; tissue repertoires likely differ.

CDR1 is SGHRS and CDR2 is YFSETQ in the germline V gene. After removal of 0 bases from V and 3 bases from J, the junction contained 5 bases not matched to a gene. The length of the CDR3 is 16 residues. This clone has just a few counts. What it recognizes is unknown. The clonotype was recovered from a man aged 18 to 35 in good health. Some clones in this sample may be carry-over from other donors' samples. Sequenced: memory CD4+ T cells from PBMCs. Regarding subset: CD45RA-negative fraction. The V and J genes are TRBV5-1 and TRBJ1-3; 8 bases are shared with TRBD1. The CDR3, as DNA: TGCGCCAGCAGCTTGGTAGGACAGGGCTTTGGAAACACCATATATTTT. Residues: CASSLVGQGFGNTIYF.